This entry lists 32 T cell receptor beta chains sequenced from one sample in a study of blood T cell repertoires in COVID-19. Using immunoSEQ multiplex PCR, the repertoire was profiled, and TCRdb retains in-frame clones only, with some absent. In the table there are about 300,000 clones, roughly nine tenths of which are singletons. The source material was PBMCs or T cells enriched from blood (not recorded which). Receptor source: a woman aged 45 to 65 who had been exposed to COVID-19.

The CDR3 sequence is CASSWGTWNTGELFF. The CDR3 DNA is TGTGCCAGCAGCTGGGGGACTTGGAACACCGGGGAGCTGTTTTTT. The chain couples TRBV7-2 to TRBJ2-2; maybe TRBD2 (6 bases). The CDR3 consists of 15 residues. V gave up 4 bases and J gave up 1 base, with 10 bases separating them. In germline, CDR1 is SGHTA, CDR2 FQGNSA.

The genes are TRBV28 and TRBJ1-5; 10 nucleotides line up with TRBD1. Germline lookup yields CDR1 MDHEN and CDR2 SYDVKM. The CDR3 extends over 15 amino acids. The V segment lost 6 bases and the J segment 6 bases; nucleotides outside the gene matches: 8. The CDR3 loop reads CASRGGQGLIQPQHF. The CDR3 nucleotides are TGTGCCAGCAGGGGGGGACAGGGGTTAATTCAGCCCCAGCATTTT.

V is TRBV7-6 and J is TRBJ1-2; D is unclear. This CDR3 region has 13 residues. V was shortened by 5 bases and J by 0 bases, with 7 bases between the two germline ends. In germline, CDR1 is SGHVS, CDR2 FNYEAQ. CDR3 nucleotides: TGTGCCAGCAGCCTCAGCGCTAACTATGGCTACACCTTC. The encoded protein is CASSLSANYGYTF.

The CDR3 region is CASSILAGDYEQYF. The DNA of the CDR3 is TGTGCCAGTAGTATACTAGCGGGGGACTACGAGCAGTACTTC. This chain joins TRBV19 and TRBJ2-7; 10 nucleotides match TRBD2. CDR3 length equals 14 residues. J gave up 3 bases and V 2 bases, and 1 base lay outside the gene matches. The germline gives CDR1 LNHDA, CDR2 SQIVND (reference sequence).

This rearrangement joins TRBV24-1 to TRBJ1-5, with 7 bases fitting TRBD1. V gave up 4 bases and J gave up 3 bases; unmatched junction bases: 5. Germline V gene data show CDR1 as KGHDR and CDR2 as SFDVKD. The CDR3 has 15 residues. The CDR3 protein is CATSEQGTDNQPQHF. CDR3 coding DNA: TGTGCCACCAGTGAACAAGGGACAGACAATCAGCCCCAGCATTTT.

This chain connects TRBV11-2 to TRBJ2-7, with D maybe TRBD1 (5 bases). This CDR3 is built from 15 residues. Germline CDR1 is SGHAT and CDR2 is FQNNGV. Trimming cost V 6 bases and J 0 bases, with 15 bases left between them. The CDR3 spells CASSTQDGHSYEQYF. The CDR3, as DNA: TGTGCCAGCAGTACGCAAGACGGACACTCCTACGAGCAGTACTTC.

The rearrangement uses TRBV7-8 and TRBJ2-5; perhaps TRBD1 as D (5 bases). There are 14 residues in the CDR3. The germline CDR1 and CDR2 sequences are SGHVS and FQNEAQ. The ends were cut back, 2 bases at V and 7 bases at J, with 14 bases in the middle. This chain's CDR3 is CASSLPLGLGTQYF. For the CDR3, the DNA is TGTGCCAGCAGCTTACCCTTGGGGCTTGGGACCCAGTACTTC.

Remarks on this clone: Other nucleotide sequences in the sample specify the same CDR3. In DNA, the CDR3 is TGTGCCAGTAGTATTGATAGGGGGAACACTGAAGCTTTCTTT. Protein sequence: CASSIDRGNTEAFF. This rearrangement joins TRBV19 to TRBJ1-1, with TRBD1 as a possible D gene (5 bases). In germline, CDR1 is LNHDA, CDR2 SQIVND (reference sequence). There are 14 residues in the CDR3. V lost 3 bases and J 1 base, leaving 9 bases between the germline ends. The entire variable domain, with the rest obtained from reference TRBV19 and TRBJ1-1, is as follows: DGGITQSPKYLFRKEGQNVTLSCEQNLNHDAMYWYRQDPGQGLRLIYYSQIVNDFQKGDIAEGYSVSREKKESFPLTVTSAQKNPTAFYLCASSIDRGNTEAFFGQGTRLTVV.

This chain joins TRBV28 and TRBJ2-7, with 10 bases fitting TRBD1. Germline V gene data show CDR1 as MDHEN and CDR2 as SYDVKM. This CDR3 is built from 16 residues. Trimming at V came to 6 bases and at J to 1 base, leaving 9 bases not matched to a gene. The CDR3 nucleotides are TGTGCCAGCAGCTCGCCGGGACAGGGGATTTCCTACGAGCAGTACTTC. Its translation: CASSSPGQGISYEQYF.

The rearrangement uses TRBV19 and TRBJ1-4; TRBD1 might be the D (5 bases). The CDR3 extends over 13 amino acids. Germline CDR1 and CDR2: LNHDA and SQIVND (reference sequence). The germline V and J ends were trimmed by 7 bases and 5 bases, with 11 bases remaining between them. The CDR3 loop is CASTPPGNEKLFF. Here the CDR3 DNA reads TGTGCCAGTACCCCACCAGGGAATGAAAAACTGTTTTTT.

V usage is TRBV5-4 and J usage is TRBJ2-4; a weak D match, TRBD1 (5 bases). Germline V gives CDR1 SGHNT, CDR2 YYREEE (reference sequence). This CDR3 is built from 16 residues. Trimming took 3 bases from V and 0 from J, leaving 13 bases between them. CDR3 amino acids: CASSSEQDLAKNIQYF. CDR3 nucleotides: TGTGCCAGCAGCTCAGAACAGGACCTAGCCAAAAACATTCAGTACTTC. The full variable domain, its missing parts supplied by reference TRBV5-4 and TRBJ2-4, is ETGVTQSPTHLIKTRGQQVTLRCSSQSGHNTVSWYQQALGQGPQFIFQYYREEENGRGNFPPRFSGLQFPNYSSELNVNALELDDSALYLCASSSEQDLAKNIQYFGAGTRLSVL.

Notes on this clone: Other nucleotide sequences in the sample specify the same CDR3. This sequence joins TRBV30 and TRBJ1-5; weak D call: TRBD1 (6 bases). The CDR3 sequence is 15 residues long. Germline V CDR1 and CDR2: GTSNPN, SVGIG (reference sequence). The V end was cut by 0 bases, the J end by 0 bases, with 9 bases between. This CDR3 reads CAWSVGANSNQPQHF. CDR3 bases: TGTGCCTGGAGTGTGGGGGCTAATAGCAATCAGCCCCAGCATTTT.

The V call is TRBV13, the J call TRBJ1-4; TRBD1 is a possible D gene (6 bases). Trimming took off 0 bases at V and 6 bases at J, with 11 bases between the two ends. The CDR3 extends over 15 amino acids. Germline lookup yields CDR1 PRHDT and CDR2 FYEKMQ (reference sequence). The CDR3 loop is CASSLGPGAYEKLFF. The CDR3, as DNA: TGTGCCAGCAGCTTAGGCCCAGGGGCATATGAAAAACTGTTTTTT.

This chain connects TRBV19 to TRBJ2-7; the match to TRBD1 covers 12 bases. V lost 5 bases, J lost 2 bases, and 7 bases stayed unmatched. Germline lookup yields CDR1 LNHDA and CDR2 SQIVND (reference sequence). This CDR3 region has 16 residues. CDR3 in DNA: TGTGCCAGTAGTGTGGGACAGGGGGCAAGAACCTACGAGCAGTACTTC. It is translated as CASSVGQGARTYEQYF. Full variable domain (outside the CDR3, taken from reference TRBV19 and TRBJ2-7): DGGITQSPKYLFRKEGQNVTLSCEQNLNHDAMYWYRQDPGQGLRLIYYSQIVNDFQKGDIAEGYSVSREKKESFPLTVTSAQKNPTAFYLCASSVGQGARTYEQYFGPGTRLTVT.

V is TRBV15 and J is TRBJ1-6, with 9 bases lining up with TRBD1. Germline V gene sequence: CDR1 LNHNV, CDR2 YYDKDF (reference sequence). The CDR3 runs 16 residues. Unmatched junction bases numbered 4, after V lost 2 bases and J lost 5 bases. DNA for the CDR3: TGTGCCACCAGCAGAAAGCGGACAGGGGATAATTCACCCCTCCACTTT. Amino acids: CATSRKRTGDNSPLHF.

Worth noting for this clone: Other nucleotide sequences in the sample specify the same CDR3. Here the CDR3 reads CAISERGSNQPQHF. CDR3 nucleotides: TGTGCCATCAGTGAGAGGGGTAGCAATCAGCCCCAGCATTTT. The J gene is TRBJ1-5, the V gene TRBV10-3, with D possibly TRBD1 on 5 matching bases. Germline CDR1 is ENHRY and CDR2 is SYGVKD. The CDR3 is 14 amino acids. V dropped 2 bases and J dropped 0 bases, with 5 bases sitting between them.

The chain recombines TRBV27 with TRBJ2-1; 7 bases fit TRBD1. V lost 8 bases to trimming and J lost 7 bases; unmatched junction nucleotides: 5. Germline CDR1 MNHEY, CDR2 SMNVEV (reference sequence). This CDR3 has 12 amino acids. Here the CDR3 reads CASRQGKNEQFF. DNA of the CDR3: TGTGCCAGCCGACAGGGTAAAAATGAGCAGTTCTTC.

The chain has TRBV5-1 and TRBJ1-2; D is perhaps TRBD1 (5 bases). V gave up 5 bases and J gave up 8 bases, with 13 bases separating them. CDR1 and CDR2 from the germline V gene are SGHRS and YFSETQ. The CDR3 is made up of 12 amino acids. The CDR3 reads CASSPERGGYTF. CDR3 in DNA: TGCGCCAGCAGTCCCGAAAGGGGCGGCTACACCTTC.

V gene TRBV11-2 combines with J gene TRBJ2-1; no reliable D call. CDR3 length: 13 residues. Germline CDR1 reads SGHAT; CDR2 reads FQNNGV. The V gene lost 3 bases and the J gene lost 4 bases, with 7 bases spanning the gap. CDR3 nucleotides: TGTGCCAGCAGCTTTACTACTTACAATGAGCAGTTCTTC. Translation gives CASSFTTYNEQFF.

DNA of the CDR3: TGTGCCAGTAGTACCGGACAGTTGAGAAATTCACCCCTCCACTTT. Translation: CASSTGQLRNSPLHF. The chain uses TRBV19 and TRBJ1-6; tentative D call: TRBD1 (6 bases). Germline V CDR1 and CDR2: LNHDA, SQIVND (reference sequence). V lost 4 bases, J lost 7 bases, and 14 bases lay in between. This CDR3 has 15 amino acids.

The rearrangement joins TRBV5-8 to TRBJ2-2, with TRBD2 matching over 11 bases. Germline loops: CDR1 SGHTS, CDR2 YDEGEE. This CDR3 comprises 17 residues. The V gene end was trimmed by 0 bases and the J gene end by 3 bases; junction bases not matched to a gene: 4. The CDR3 coding sequence is TGTGCCAGCAGCTTGGTGCTAGCGGGGGGCTACACCGGGGAGCTGTTTTTT. Protein sequence: CASSLVLAGGYTGELFF.

This clone has a single count. This chain uses TRBV3-1 (or the pseudogene TRBV3-2) with TRBJ1-2; 9 bases match TRBD1. CDR3 length: 14 residues. Germline CDR1 and CDR2: LGHDT and YNNKEL (reference sequence). V lost 3 bases, J lost 6 bases, and 5 bases stayed unmatched. CDR3 in amino acids: CASSHRTGEHGYTF. CDR3 DNA: TGTGCCAGCAGCCATAGGACAGGGGAGCATGGCTACACCTTC.

This clone has just one count. In DNA form, the CDR3 reads TGTGCCAGCAGCTTTCGGACTGGCGGCGTTGAAGAGACCCAGTACTTC. Its translation: CASSFRTGGVEETQYF. The chain couples TRBV14 to TRBJ2-5; possible D gene TRBD2, 5 bases. V lost 5 bases, J lost 3 bases, and 19 bases lay in between. CDR1 is SGHDN, CDR2 FVKESK, per germline. The CDR3 length is 16 residues.

This sequence joins TRBV4-1 and TRBJ2-7, with 9 bases matching TRBD1. The length of the CDR3 is 16 residues. Germline V gives CDR1 MGHRA, CDR2 YSYEKL. V lost 4 bases to trimming and J lost 3 bases; unmatched junction nucleotides: 10. CDR3 in amino acids: CASSRTQGQGRYEQYF. DNA of the CDR3: TGCGCCAGCAGCCGAACCCAGGGACAGGGTCGCTACGAGCAGTACTTC.

This chain uses TRBV28 with TRBJ2-7, with 7 bases that match TRBD2. The CDR3 has 15 residues. Losses at the gene ends were 6 bases for V and 7 bases for J; bases not matched to a gene: 15. Germline values: CDR1 MDHEN, CDR2 SYDVKM. In DNA form, the CDR3 reads TGTGCCAGCAGCCGGGGGAGGGACCGCTTTGGGGAGCAGTACTTC. Translated, it gives CASSRGRDRFGEQYF.

The rearrangement joins TRBV7-9 to TRBJ2-1; D not resolved. The V end was cut by 1 base, the J end by 4 bases, with 5 bases between. This CDR3 contains 13 residues. Looked up from germline, CDR1 is SEHNR and CDR2 is FQNEAQ (reference sequence). The DNA for the CDR3 is TGTGCCAGCAGCTTAGGACATTACAATGAGCAGTTCTTC. This codes for CASSLGHYNEQFF.

The chain joins TRBV16 to TRBJ1-2; the D gene is possibly TRBD1 (5 bases). The germline CDR1 and CDR2 sequences are KGHSY and FQNENV. CDR3 length: 14 residues. Trimming cost V 0 bases and J 6 bases, with 11 bases left between them. The CDR3 loop is CASSQSRQGNGYTF. CDR3 DNA sequence: TGTGCCAGCAGCCAATCGAGGCAGGGTAATGGCTACACCTTC.

The chain recombines TRBV19 with TRBJ1-2, with D perhaps TRBD1 (5 bases). The CDR3 sequence is 14 residues long. The V gene lost 10 bases and the J gene lost 3 bases, with 18 bases spanning the gap. Germline loops: CDR1 LNHDA, CDR2 SQIVND (reference sequence). For the CDR3, the DNA is TGTGCCACCACCAAGGGGATGGTGGACTATGGCTACACCTTC. Its protein product is CATTKGMVDYGYTF.

The chain is built from TRBV7-2 and TRBJ1-5, with no clear D. V lost 5 bases and J 5 bases, leaving 7 bases between the germline ends. In germline, CDR1 is SGHTA, CDR2 FQGNSA. The CDR3 is 12 amino acids. This chain's CDR3 is CASSNSYQPQHF. The CDR3 region has the DNA TGTGCCAGCAGCAACAGCTATCAGCCCCAGCATTTT.

The chain employs TRBV19 and TRBJ1-2; D is ambiguous. The CDR3 loop spans 12 amino acids. The germline V gene encodes CDR1 LNHDA and CDR2 SQIVND (reference sequence). The V end lost 6 bases, the J end lost 6 bases, and 11 bases lay between the germline ends. The CDR3 DNA reads as TGTGCCAGTAGGGGAGGGAAGGATGGCTACACCTTC. It translates to CASRGGKDGYTF. Full variable domain (rest looked up from reference TRBV19 and TRBJ1-2): DGGITQSPKYLFRKEGQNVTLSCEQNLNHDAMYWYRQDPGQGLRLIYYSQIVNDFQKGDIAEGYSVSREKKESFPLTVTSAQKNPTAFYLCASRGGKDGYTFGSGTRLTVV.

This sequence joins TRBV19 and TRBJ2-5; tentatively, D is TRBD1 (5 bases). CDR1 is LNHDA and CDR2 is SQIVND in the germline V gene (reference sequence). The germline V and J ends were trimmed by 4 bases and 5 bases, with 14 bases remaining between them. The length of the CDR3 is 14 residues. CDR3 region: CASSTPGPPETQYF. The CDR3 nucleotides read TGTGCCAGTAGTACCCCAGGGCCGCCCGAGACCCAGTACTTC.

The V and J genes are TRBV4-1 and TRBJ2-1, with 9 bases lining up with TRBD2. V lost 4 bases and J lost 10; bases outside the gene matches: 8. From germline, CDR1 is MGHRA and CDR2 YSYEKL. CDR3 length: 14 residues. The CDR3 loop is CASSRAGGFDEQFF. CDR3 nucleotide sequence: TGCGCCAGCAGCCGAGCGGGGGGCTTCGACGAGCAGTTCTTC.